A selection of T cell receptor beta chains follows, all from one sample in a study of blood T cell repertoires in COVID-19. Assay: immunoSEQ multiplex PCR; the TCRdb copy retains only in-frame clones and omits some. The repertoire includes under 200,000 clones, 80% of them detected once, and approximately 3% sits in the top ten. Sequenced material: PBMCs or T cells enriched from blood (not recorded which). These receptors came from a woman aged 55-70 years who had recovered from COVID-19. CDR3s include the opening cysteine and the closing phenylalanine or tryptophan. A D gene is named only where the DNA matches it firmly. Size is omitted from some rows. Given values are once, few, many or a class for expanded clones.

d_call,v_call,clone_size,j_call,cdr3_aa,cdr3_nt
NA,TRBV27,NA,TRBJ1-4,CASSLFGEPNEKLFF,TGTGCCAGCAGTTTATTCGGGGAGCCTAATGAAAAACTGTTTTTT
TRBD1,TRBV11-2,once,TRBJ2-7,CASSSGTGPYEQYF,TGTGCCAGCAGCTCTGGGACAGGGCCCTACGAGCAGTACTTC
NA,TRBV3-1/TRBV3-2,once,TRBJ2-3,CASSQVGSGLGADTQYF,TGTGCCAGCAGCCAAGTGGGTAGCGGTCTTGGCGCAGATACGCAGTATTTT
TRBD1,TRBV5-4,NA,TRBJ1-3,CASSLNRGSGNTIYF,TGTGCCAGCAGCTTAAACAGGGGCTCTGGAAACACCATATATTTT
NA,TRBV11-2,many,TRBJ1-1,CASNGMGHLNTEAFF,TGTGCCAGCAACGGGATGGGACACTTGAACACTGAAGCTTTCTTT
NA,TRBV3-1/TRBV3-2,NA,TRBJ1-3,CASSRPGVGNTIYF,TGTGCCAGCAGTCGTCCCGGGGTCGGAAACACCATATATTTT
NA,TRBV5-1,NA,TRBJ1-2,CASRDSQNGYTF,TGCGCCAGCAGGGACAGTCAAAATGGCTACACCTTC
TRBD1,TRBV7-6,NA,TRBJ2-3,CASSRQGLDTDTQYF,TGTGCCAGCAGCCGACAGGGGTTAGACACAGATACGCAGTATTTT
NA,TRBV18,NA,TRBJ1-5,CASSPFRDTTTGPQHF,TGTGCCAGCTCACCATTCCGGGACACCACCACCGGGCCCCAGCATTTT
TRBD1,TRBV2,NA,TRBJ2-7,CASSEARQGISYEQYF,TGTGCCAGCAGTGAAGCGCGACAGGGTATCTCCTACGAGCAGTACTTC
TRBD2,TRBV7-2,NA,TRBJ2-5,CASSWKRGVNQETQYF,TGTGCCAGCAGCTGGAAGCGGGGGGTAAACCAAGAGACCCAGTACTTC
NA,TRBV19,NA,TRBJ1-2,CASSILGGFYGYTF,TGTGCCAGTAGTATCCTTGGGGGGTTCTATGGCTACACCTTC
NA,TRBV11-2,NA,TRBJ2-3,CASSYPRDRTDTQYF,TGTGCCAGCAGCTACCCGCGGGACCGCACAGATACGCAGTATTTT
NA,TRBV3-1/TRBV3-2,NA,TRBJ1-6,CASSQGRLSSYNSPLHF,TGTGCCAGCAGCCAGGGGCGGTTAAGCTCCTATAATTCACCCCTCCACTTT
TRBD1,TRBV10-3,NA,TRBJ1-2,CAISDTGGYEGYTF,TGTGCCATCAGTGACACAGGGGGCTACGAAGGCTACACCTTC
TRBD2,TRBV9,NA,TRBJ2-3,CASSVEEAGGPYTDTQYF,TGTGCCAGCAGCGTAGAAGAAGCGGGGGGGCCGTACACAGATACGCAGTATTTT
TRBD1,TRBV6-5,NA,TRBJ1-2,CASRDRVFDGYTF,TGTGCCAGCAGGGACAGGGTTTTCGATGGCTACACCTTC